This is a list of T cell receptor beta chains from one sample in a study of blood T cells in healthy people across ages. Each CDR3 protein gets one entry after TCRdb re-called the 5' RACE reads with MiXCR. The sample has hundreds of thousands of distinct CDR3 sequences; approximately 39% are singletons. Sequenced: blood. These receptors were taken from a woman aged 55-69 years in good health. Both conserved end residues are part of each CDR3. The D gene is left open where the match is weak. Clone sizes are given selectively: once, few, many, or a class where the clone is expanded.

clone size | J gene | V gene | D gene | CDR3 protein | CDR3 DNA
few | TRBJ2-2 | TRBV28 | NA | CASNEGVSTGELFF | TGTGCCAGCAACGAGGGGGTATCGACCGGGGAGCTGTTTTTT
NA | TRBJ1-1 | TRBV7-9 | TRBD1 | CASSDGTGGITEAFF | TGTGCCAGCAGCGACGGGACAGGGGGGATCACTGAAGCTTTCTTT
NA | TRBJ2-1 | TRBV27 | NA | CASSAPGTLAHEQFF | TGTGCCAGCAGTGCCCCCGGGACGCTGGCCCATGAGCAGTTCTTC
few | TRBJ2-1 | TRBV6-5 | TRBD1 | CASSLRDRAHTEQFF | TGTGCCAGCAGTCTCCGGGACAGGGCTCATACTGAGCAGTTCTTC
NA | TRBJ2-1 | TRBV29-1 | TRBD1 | CSTNTGTGMREQFF | TGCAGCACTAATACCGGGACAGGGATGAGGGAGCAGTTCTTC
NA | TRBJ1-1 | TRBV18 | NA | CASSREQGGTEAFF | TGTGCCAGCTCCCGGGAACAGGGAGGCACTGAAGCTTTCTTT
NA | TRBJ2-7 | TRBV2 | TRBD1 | CASTAGTATYEQYF | TGTGCCAGCACCGCCGGGACAGCCACCTACGAGCAGTACTTC
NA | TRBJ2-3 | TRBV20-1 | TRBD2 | CSARSGGASDTQYF | TGCAGTGCTAGAAGCGGGGGGGCCTCAGATACGCAGTATTTT
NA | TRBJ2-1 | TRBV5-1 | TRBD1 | CASKAGQGWEEQFF | TGCGCCAGCAAAGCGGGACAGGGTTGGGAGGAGCAGTTCTTC
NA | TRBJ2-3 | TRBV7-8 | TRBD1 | CASSADRVSTDTQYF | TGTGCCAGCAGCGCCGACAGGGTTAGCACAGATACGCAGTATTTT
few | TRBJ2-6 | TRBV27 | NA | CASRLTGASLTSGANVLTF | TGTGCCAGCCGACTAACCGGGGCCTCACTGACATCTGGGGCCAACGTCCTGACTTTC
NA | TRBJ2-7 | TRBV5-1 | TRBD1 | CASSLDDRGPYEQYF | TGCGCCAGCAGCTTGGATGACAGGGGGCCCTACGAGCAGTACTTC
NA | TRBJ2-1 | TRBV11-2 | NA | CASSLIRGKDNEQFF | TGTGCCAGCAGCTTAATAAGAGGGAAGGACAATGAGCAGTTCTTC
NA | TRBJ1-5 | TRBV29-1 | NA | CSVTDGGNQPQHF | TGCAGCGTGACTGATGGTGGCAATCAGCCCCAGCATTTT
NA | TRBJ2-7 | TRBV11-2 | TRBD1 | CASSPESGQFSYEQYF | TGTGCCAGCAGCCCCGAATCGGGACAGTTCTCCTACGAGCAGTACTTC
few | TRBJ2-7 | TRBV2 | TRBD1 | CAETGAGYEQYF | TGTGCCGAGACAGGGGCGGGTTACGAGCAGTACTTC
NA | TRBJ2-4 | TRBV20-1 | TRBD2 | CSALIRMTSGRGPYF | TGCAGTGCTCTGATACGAATGACTAGCGGGAGGGGTCCGTACTTC
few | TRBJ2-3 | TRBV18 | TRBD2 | CASSPNPSGGSDTQYF | TGTGCCAGCTCACCAAACCCTAGCGGGGGTTCAGATACGCAGTATTTT
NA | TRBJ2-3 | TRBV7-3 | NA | CASSLGPSTESGTQYF | TGTGCCAGCAGCTTAGGCCCTAGCACCGAGAGTGGTACGCAGTATTTT
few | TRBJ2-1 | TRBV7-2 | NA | CASSQRRAGAQFF | TGTGCCAGCAGCCAGAGGCGGGCGGGGGCCCAGTTCTTC
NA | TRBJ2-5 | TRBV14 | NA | CASSQDIYEYF | TGTGCCAGCAGCCAAGATATTTACGAGTACTTC
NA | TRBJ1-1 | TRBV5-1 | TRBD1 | CASSLGGTASGTEAFF | TGCGCCAGCAGCTTGGGAGGGACAGCATCGGGCACTGAAGCTTTCTTT
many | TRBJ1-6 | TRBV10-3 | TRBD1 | CAISASGTGSNSALHF | TGTGCCATCAGTGCCTCCGGGACAGGGTCTAATTCGGCCCTCCACTTT
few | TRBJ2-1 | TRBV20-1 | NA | CSAYTSLAQFF | TGCAGTGCATATACTAGTCTCGCTCAGTTCTTC
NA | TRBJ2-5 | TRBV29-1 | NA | CSVESGRTQETQYF | TGCAGCGTTGAAAGTGGGCGGACACAAGAGACCCAGTACTTC
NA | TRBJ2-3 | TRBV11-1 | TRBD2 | CASSLLAGVEDTQYF | TGTGCCAGCAGCTTACTAGCGGGAGTTGAGGATACGCAGTATTTT
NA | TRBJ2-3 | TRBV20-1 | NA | CSSSGPSTDTQYF | TGCAGTTCATCGGGCCCCAGCACAGATACGCAGTATTTT
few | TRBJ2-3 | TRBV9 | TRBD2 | CASSVVAGGQVTQYF | TGTGCCAGCAGCGTAGTAGCGGGGGGGCAGGTTACGCAGTATTTT
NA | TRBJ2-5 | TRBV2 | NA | CASSDDRTLGETQYF | TGTGCCAGCAGTGATGATCGTACACTGGGTGAGACCCAGTACTTC
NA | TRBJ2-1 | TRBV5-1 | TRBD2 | CASSLELAGALYNEQFF | TGCGCCAGCAGCTTGGAACTAGCGGGGGCCCTCTACAATGAGCAGTTCTTC
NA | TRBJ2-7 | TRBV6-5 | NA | CASSYSRDPKRPGDHYEQYF | TGTGCCAGCAGTTACTCGAGGGACCCGAAGCGGCCGGGAGACCACTACGAGCAGTACTTC
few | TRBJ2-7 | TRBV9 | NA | CASSVEASVSYEQYF | TGTGCCAGCAGCGTAGAGGCTAGCGTCTCCTACGAGCAGTACTTC
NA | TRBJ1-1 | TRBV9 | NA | CASSVDPQTGPGAFF | TGTGCCAGCAGCGTAGATCCCCAGACCGGTCCGGGAGCTTTCTTT
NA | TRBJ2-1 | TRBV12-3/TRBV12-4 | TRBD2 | CASSQALGALAGIDEQFF | TGTGCCAGCAGCCAGGCTTTGGGGGCACTAGCGGGAATCGATGAGCAGTTCTTC
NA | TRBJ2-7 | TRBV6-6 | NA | CASRADKLSYEQYF | TGTGCCAGCAGGGCTGACAAGCTCTCCTACGAGCAGTACTTC
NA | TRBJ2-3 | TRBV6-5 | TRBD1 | CASSKQGTSTDTQYF | TGTGCCAGCAGTAAACAGGGGACCAGCACAGATACGCAGTATTTT
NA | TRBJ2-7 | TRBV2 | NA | CASSVTFGPYEQYF | TGTGCCAGCAGTGTTACGTTCGGACCTTACGAGCAGTACTTC
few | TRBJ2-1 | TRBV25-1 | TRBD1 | CATAGTGYNEQFF | TGTGCCACTGCCGGGACAGGGTACAATGAGCAGTTCTTC
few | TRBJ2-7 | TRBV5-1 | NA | CASKGTAYEQYF | TGCGCCAGCAAAGGGACGGCCTACGAGCAGTACTTC
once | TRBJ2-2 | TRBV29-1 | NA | CSVGTGTLTGELFF | TGCAGCGTAGGTACAGGGACCCTCACCGGGGAGCTGTTTTTT
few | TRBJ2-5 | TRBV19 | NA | CASSMMEGAGTQYF | TGTGCCAGTAGTATGATGGAAGGGGCGGGGACCCAGTACTTC
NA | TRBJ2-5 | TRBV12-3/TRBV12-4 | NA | CASSFVLGLQETQYF | TGTGCCAGCAGTTTTGTTTTAGGGCTCCAAGAGACCCAGTACTTC
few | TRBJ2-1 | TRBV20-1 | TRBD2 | CSAGTSGRGGSNEQFF | TGCAGTGCTGGGACAAGCGGGAGGGGGGGTAGCAATGAGCAGTTCTTC
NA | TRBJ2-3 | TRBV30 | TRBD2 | CAWSVPSGADTQYF | TGTGCCTGGAGTGTGCCTAGCGGGGCAGATACGCAGTATTTT
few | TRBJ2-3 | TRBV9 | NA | CASSVDLITDTQYF | TGTGCCAGCAGCGTAGATCTTATCACAGATACGCAGTATTTT
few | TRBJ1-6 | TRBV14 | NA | CASSQPGTDSPLHF | TGTGCCAGCAGCCAACCGGGGACTGATTCACCCCTCCACTTT
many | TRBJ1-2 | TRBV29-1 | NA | CSVEDPKNYGYTF | TGCAGCGTTGAAGACCCAAAAAACTATGGCTACACCTTC
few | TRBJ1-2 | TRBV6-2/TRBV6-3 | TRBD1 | CASTRRGTGTGNGYTF | TGTGCCAGCACCAGGCGGGGTACCGGGACAGGGAATGGCTACACCTTC
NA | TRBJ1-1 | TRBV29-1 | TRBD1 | CSVEGDKGADTEAFF | TGCAGCGTTGAAGGGGATAAGGGGGCCGACACTGAAGCTTTCTTT
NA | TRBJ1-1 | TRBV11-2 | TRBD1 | CASSLQSAGTGRRRVTEAFF | TGTGCCAGCAGCCTACAATCTGCAGGGACAGGGAGGAGGAGGGTCACTGAAGCTTTCTTT
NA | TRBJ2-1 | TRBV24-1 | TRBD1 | CATGTGDNEQFF | TGTGCCACTGGGACAGGGGACAATGAGCAGTTCTTC
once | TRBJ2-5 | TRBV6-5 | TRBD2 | CASSYSKLAGVLETQYF | TGTGCCAGCAGTTACTCGAAGCTAGCGGGAGTCTTAGAGACCCAGTACTTC
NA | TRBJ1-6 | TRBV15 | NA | CATSGGSYNPPLHF | TGTGCCACCAGCGGGGGCTCCTATAATCCACCCCTCCACTTT
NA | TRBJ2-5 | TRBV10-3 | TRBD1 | CAISDQTGTQETQYF | TGTGCCATCAGTGACCAGACAGGGACCCAAGAGACCCAGTACTTC
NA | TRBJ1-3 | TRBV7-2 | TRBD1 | CASTRGQGDGNTIYF | TGTGCCAGCACCCGGGGACAGGGGGACGGAAACACCATATATTTT
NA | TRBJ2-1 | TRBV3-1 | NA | CASRPGRVKEQFF | TGTGCCAGCAGGCCAGGACGGGTCAAGGAGCAGTTCTTC
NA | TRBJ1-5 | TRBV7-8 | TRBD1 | CASSSGQSLNWVGNQPQHF | TGTGCCAGCAGCTCGGGACAGAGTCTTAATTGGGTCGGCAATCAGCCCCAGCATTTT
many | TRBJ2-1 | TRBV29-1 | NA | CSVEIGVSYNEQFF | TGCAGCGTTGAGATAGGGGTTTCCTACAATGAGCAGTTCTTC
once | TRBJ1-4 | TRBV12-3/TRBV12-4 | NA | CASIPFVEKLFF | TGTGCCAGCATCCCTTTTGTGGAAAAACTGTTTTTT